A single sample gave rise to the 13 T cell receptor beta chains below, sequenced in a study of blood T cells in healthy people across ages (dated by TCRdb to the mid-2010s). Libraries came from 5' RACE. A second PCR of about 6 to 11 cycles was performed with a sample-barcoded 5' primer and a J-beta primer mix. TCRdb reprocessing: public reads trimmed at Q25 with fastp, clones called with MiXCR, in-frame beta chains kept. Entries are consolidated by CDR3 protein sequence, retaining the most common genes and DNA. This sample comprises 1.8 million or so distinct CDR3 sequences, about two fifths of them detected only once. Clones ranked in the top ten supply about 21% of the sample. Sequences were obtained from blood. The receptors come from a human donor in good health.

The chain carries TRBV27 and TRBJ2-2; D may be TRBD1 or TRBD2 (5 bases each). The germline gives CDR1 MNHEY, CDR2 SMNVEV (reference sequence). V gave up 7 bases and J gave up 4 bases, with 10 bases separating them. The CDR3 extends over 13 amino acids. CDR3 coding DNA: TGTGCCAGCACTTTTGGGGGCACCGGGGAGCTGTTTTTT. This sequence encodes CASTFGGTGELFF.

The genes are TRBV12-3 or TRBV12-4 and TRBJ1-2; the match to TRBD1 covers 7 bases. CDR3 size: 15 residues. Trimming at V came to 7 bases and at J to 4 bases, leaving 12 bases not matched to a gene. The CDR3 DNA is TGTGCCAGCACCAGGGGACAGACCGCTTGCTATGGCTACACCTTC. Protein product: CASTRGQTACYGYTF.

The chain has TRBV19 and TRBJ2-3; 8 bases agree with TRBD2. Trimming took 1 base from V and 4 from J; bases not matched to a gene: 4. Germline V gives CDR1 LNHDA, CDR2 SQIVND (reference sequence). The CDR3 spans 15 residues. As DNA, the CDR3 is TGTGCCAGTAGTATAGCTCGGGAGGGACCAGATACGCAGTATTTT. Its protein product is CASSIAREGPDTQYF.

This chain links TRBV11-3 with TRBJ1-1; the D gene is possibly TRBD1 (5 bases). CDR1 is SGHNT and CDR2 is YENEEA in the germline V gene. This CDR3 contains 11 residues. Trimming cost V 2 bases and J 10 bases, with 8 bases left between them. CDR3 sequence reads: CASSLSGGAFF. The CDR3 DNA follows: TGTGCCAGCAGCTTAAGTGGGGGAGCTTTCTTT. Full variable domain (remainder filled in from reference TRBV11-3 and TRBJ1-1): EAGVVQSPRYKIIEKKQPVAFWCNPISGHNTLYWYLQNLGQGPELLIRYENEEAVDDSQLPKDRFSAERLKGVDSTLKIQPAELGDSAVYLCASSLSGGAFFGQGTRLTVV.

The V and J genes are TRBV25-1 and TRBJ2-7; 7 bases fit TRBD1. V was pared by 2 bases and J by 5 bases, with 15 bases of the junction left unmatched. The germline gives CDR1 MGHDK, CDR2 SYGVNS. This CDR3 comprises 17 residues. The DNA for the CDR3 is TGTGCCAGCAGTGAAGATGAGGGACAGCCGGACTGGGACGAGCAGTACTTC. This gives the protein CASSEDEGQPDWDEQYF.

Only a few counts were recorded for this clonotype. The chain carries TRBV24-1 and TRBJ2-1; possibly TRBD2 for D (6 bases). Germline assignment: CDR1 KGHDR and CDR2 SFDVKD. Trimming stripped 9 bases from V and 4 bases from J, with 18 bases between. The CDR3 is made up of 15 amino acids. CDR3 nucleotides: TGTGCCACCGAATCTTGGGCGGGGAGTTACAATGAGCAGTTCTTC. Translation gives CATESWAGSYNEQFF.

The rearrangement joins TRBV4-1 to TRBJ1-5; TRBD1 is a possible D gene (5 bases). CDR3 length equals 19 residues. Germline CDR1 and CDR2: MGHRA and YSYEKL. Trimming pared 2 bases from V and 0 bases from J, leaving 20 bases between. The CDR3 sequence: CASSQYVQVPSYSNQPQHF. The DNA of the CDR3 is TGCGCCAGCAGCCAATACGTACAGGTTCCGTCCTATAGCAATCAGCCCCAGCATTTT.

In this sample, this clonotype turned up once. The V gene is TRBV7-8, the J gene TRBJ1-2; the D gene is possibly TRBD1 (6 bases). Trimming cost V 5 bases and J 3 bases, with 22 bases left between them. The CDR3 runs to 17 residues. Germline CDR1 reads SGHVS; CDR2 reads FQNEAQ. CDR3 in amino acids: CASSRGGRSGAYYGYTF. As DNA, the CDR3 is TGTGCCAGCAGCCGGGGGGGGCGGTCCGGGGCGTACTATGGCTACACCTTC.

This clonotype was detected only a few times. The junction departs from germline at one end; a sequencing error may be responsible. V usage is TRBV7-6 and J usage is TRBJ2-1; 7 bases match TRBD1. This CDR3 region has 14 residues. The germline V gene has CDR1 SGHVS and CDR2 FNYEAQ. The CDR3 DNA reads TGTGCCAGCAGTTTAGGAGTCAGGGGGAATGAGCAGTTCTTC. Its protein product is CASSLGVRGNEQFF.

This chain joins TRBV20-1 and TRBJ1-2; TRBD1 aligns across 11 bases. Trimming at V came to 6 bases and at J to 3 bases, leaving 6 bases not matched to a gene. This CDR3 spans 14 amino acids. The V gene's germline CDR1 is DFQATT and CDR2 SNEGSKA (reference sequence). CDR3 amino acids: CSAMDRGLDYGYTF. CDR3 DNA sequence: TGCAGTGCAATGGACAGGGGGCTGGACTATGGCTACACCTTC.

V is TRBV7-2 and J is TRBJ2-5; D gene unclear. V lost 5 bases, J lost 2 bases, and 15 bases lay in between. The germline V gene has CDR1 SGHTA and CDR2 FQGNSA. The CDR3 is 15 amino acids. CDR3 in amino acids: CASSRVVGEQETQYF. The DNA of the CDR3 is TGTGCCAGCAGCCGGGTGGTGGGTGAGCAAGAGACCCAGTACTTC.

This clonotype was observed a single time. The chain couples TRBV15 to TRBJ2-1; TRBD2 matches at 12 bases. Trimming removed 1 base from V and 9 bases from J; junction bases left unmatched: 4. Germline V gene lookup returns CDR1 LNHNV and CDR2 YYDKDF (reference sequence). This CDR3 spans 15 amino acids. CDR3 coding DNA: TGTGCCACCAGCAGAGGGGCTAGCGGGGGGGGTGAGCAGTTCTTC. This encodes CATSRGASGGGEQFF.

The V and J genes are TRBV27 and TRBJ2-7; TRBD2 is a possible D gene (6 bases). V was cut by 2 bases and J by 3 bases, with 14 bases left in between. The CDR3 is made up of 15 amino acids. The germline V gene has CDR1 MNHEY and CDR2 SMNVEV (reference sequence). Written as DNA, the CDR3 is TGTGCCAGCAGTTTAGTCGGGACGGGGGTCTACGAGCAGTACTTC. It specifies CASSLVGTGVYEQYF.